Included here is one T cell receptor beta chain sequence, with context. Trimming at V came to 2 bases and at J to 2 bases, leaving 3 bases not matched to a gene. CDR3 size: 15 residues. CDR1 SGHAT and CDR2 FQDESV come from the germline V gene (reference sequence). The participants were between about 18 and 90 years old and came from about two dozen US areas. Donors of Cohort 3 who recovered were those that had two negative PCRs, clearance, or symptom resolution. This entry is derived from a study of blood T cell repertoires in COVID-19. About the study: The cDNA or gDNA used as material had been derived from T cells, B-cell-depleted T cells, or PBMCs.

Under the authors' procedure: Amplifying reference gene primers gave estimates of nucleated cell counts. TCRdb keeps only in-frame clones here, not all; method: immunoSEQ multiplex PCR. The V and J calls and clone size were taken over from that table, and D and trimming were inferred from the DNA. Seen here are tens of thousands of clones, more than 75% observed once, and the top ten hold around 9.1%. Sequencing input: PBMCs or T cells enriched from blood (not recorded which). The J gene is TRBJ2-5, the V gene TRBV11-1, with 9 nucleotides matching TRBD1. This clonotype originated in a woman in her thirties or forties who had recovered from COVID-19. The CDR3 is CASSLRDRAQETQYF. The CDR3, as DNA: TGTGCCAGCAGCTTACGGGACAGGGCTCAAGAGACCCAGTACTTC.